What follows are 21 T cell receptor beta chains derived from one specimen sequenced in a study of blood T cell repertoires in COVID-19. Here immunoSEQ multiplex PCR was the method, and the copy in TCRdb shows in-frame clones only, minus some. The table has about 250,000 clones, roughly 88% seen once. Sequenced input: peripheral blood. The receptors derive from a woman in her 30s with COVID-19, enrolled during active disease.

This sequence joins TRBV3-1 (or the pseudogene TRBV3-2) and TRBJ1-2; TRBD1 matches 7 bases. This CDR3 has 14 amino acids. Unmatched junction bases numbered 9, after V lost 4 bases and J lost 7 bases. Germline lookup yields CDR1 LGHDT and CDR2 YNNKEL (reference sequence). In nucleotides, the CDR3 is TGTGCCAGCAGCCCGACAGGGCCGGAGATTGGCTACACCTTC. This codes for CASSPTGPEIGYTF.

J is TRBJ2-1 and V is TRBV6-5; 9 bases match TRBD2. Trimming took 2 bases from V and 5 from J; bases not matched to a gene: 4. This CDR3 spans 15 amino acids. Germline V CDR1 and CDR2: MNHEY, SVGAGI. CDR3 sequence (DNA): TGTGCCAGCAGTTACGGCGGGGGGGCGGACAATGAGCAGTTCTTC. As protein: CASSYGGGADNEQFF.

This chain uses TRBV9 with TRBJ1-1; D ambiguous. The CDR3 contains 13 residues. V gave up 3 bases and J gave up 2 bases, with 8 bases separating them. The germline V gene encodes CDR1 SGDLS and CDR2 YYNGEE. CDR3 residues: CASSAQHNTEAFF. In nucleotides, the CDR3 is TGTGCCAGCAGCGCCCAACATAACACTGAAGCTTTCTTT.

V usage is TRBV7-6 and J usage is TRBJ2-2, with TRBD2 identical over 8 bases. This CDR3 is 17 amino acids long. Germline V gene data show CDR1 as SGHVS and CDR2 as FNYEAQ. The V segment lost 1 base and the J segment 3 bases; nucleotides outside the gene matches: 7. CDR3 sequence: CASSLEAGGADTGELFF. CDR3 nucleotide sequence: TGTGCCAGCAGCTTAGAGGCGGGGGGCGCCGACACCGGGGAGCTGTTTTTT.

The V and J genes are TRBV7-2 and TRBJ2-7; tentatively, D is TRBD1 (5 bases). The CDR3 has 13 amino acids. Trimming shortened V by 6 bases and J by 0 bases, and 9 bases separated the two germline ends. CDR1 and CDR2 (germline): SGHTA, FQGNSA. The chain's CDR3 is CASRQASSYEQYF. DNA for the CDR3: TGTGCCAGCAGACAGGCCAGCTCCTACGAGCAGTACTTC. Together with reference TRBV7-2 and TRBJ2-7, the CDR3 gives the full variable domain: GAGVSQSPSNKVTEKGKDVELRCDPISGHTALYWYRQSLGQGLEFLIYFQGNSAPDKSGLPSDRFSAERTGGSVSTLTIQRTQQEDSAVYLCASRQASSYEQYFGPGTRLTVT.

The genes are TRBV10-3 and TRBJ2-2, with 9 bases that match TRBD2. J was trimmed by 5 bases and V by 8 bases; bases with no gene match: 6. CDR3 length: 14 amino acids. Per the germline V gene, CDR1 is ENHRY and CDR2 is SYGVKD. CDR3 sequence (DNA): TGTGCCATCGGAGGACTAGCGCAGACCGGGGAGCTGTTTTTT. This codes for CAIGGLAQTGELFF.

The chain couples TRBV7-2 to TRBJ2-2; perhaps TRBD1 as D (5 bases). V was trimmed by 1 base and J by 0 bases, leaving 15 bases between them. The germline V gene has CDR1 SGHTA and CDR2 FQGNSA. The CDR3 is 18 amino acids. CDR3 residues: CASSLVGVRTTNTGELFF. The DNA of the CDR3 is TGTGCCAGCAGCTTAGTGGGTGTTAGGACAACGAACACCGGGGAGCTGTTTTTT.

The chain carries TRBV29-1 and TRBJ1-1; 11 bases line up with TRBD1. Germline loops: CDR1 SQVTM, CDR2 ANQGSEA. CDR3 length: 15 amino acids. Trimming removed 7 bases from V and 7 bases from J; junction bases left unmatched: 14. CDR3 nucleotides: TGCAGCGGCAAACGGGACAGGGGGTCCAACGGTGAAGCTTTCTTT. Its translation: CSGKRDRGSNGEAFF. The entire variable domain, with the rest obtained from reference TRBV29-1 and TRBJ1-1, is as follows: SAVISQKPSRDICQRGTSLTIQCQVDSQVTMMFWYRQQPGQSLTLIATANQGSEATYESGFVIDKFPISRPNLTFSTLTVSNMSPEDSSIYLCSGKRDRGSNGEAFFGQGTRLTVV.

The chain joins TRBV5-1 to TRBJ1-2; possible D gene TRBD1, 6 bases. V dropped 1 base and J dropped 2 bases, with 12 bases sitting between them. There are 15 residues in the CDR3. Germline lookup yields CDR1 SGHRS and CDR2 YFSETQ. The CDR3 DNA is TGCGCCAGCAGCTTGAGGCCAGGGGAGAACTATGGCTACACCTTC. Translation: CASSLRPGENYGYTF.

This chain links TRBV21-1 with TRBJ2-1; the table's TRBD2 call for D was not verified on the DNA. TRBV21-1 is an annotated pseudogene. This CDR3 spans 22 amino acids. The CDR3 loop reads CASSKSPRGRGWTSGRRDEQFF. In DNA, the CDR3 is TGTGCCAGCAGCAAATCCCCGAGGGGGCGGGGTTGGACTAGCGGGAGAAGGGATGAGCAGTTCTTC.

There are a few counts of this clone. The chain couples TRBV19 to TRBJ2-2, with D possibly being TRBD1 (5 bases). V was clipped by 5 bases and J by 1 base, with 8 bases between them. This CDR3 has 14 residues. Germline values: CDR1 LNHDA, CDR2 SQIVND (reference sequence). The CDR3 DNA follows: TGTGCCAGTAGTGCTACAGGGAACACCGGGGAGCTGTTTTTT. The encoded protein is CASSATGNTGELFF.

The rearrangement joins TRBV5-6 to TRBJ1-2; no firm D call. The CDR3 contains 14 residues. Germline values: CDR1 SGHDT, CDR2 YYEEEE. Trimming removed 0 bases at V and 7 bases at J, with 13 bases between. For the CDR3, the DNA is TGTGCCAGCAGCTTGGCAAATGGGCGATTTGGCTACACCTTC. It is translated as CASSLANGRFGYTF.

This chain links TRBV12-3 or TRBV12-4 with TRBJ1-3, with D possibly TRBD1 on 6 matching bases. V lost 7 bases, J lost 4 bases, and 11 bases lay in between. This CDR3 contains 13 residues. CDR3: CASTRGPGNTIYF. As DNA, the CDR3 is TGTGCCAGCACCAGGGGACCGGGAAACACCATATATTTT.

The rearrangement joins TRBV4-3 to TRBJ2-3; D call uncertain. The CDR3 covers 14 residues. Germline V lookup: CDR1 LGHNA, CDR2 YSLEER. Trimming stripped 0 bases from V and 0 bases from J, with 4 bases between. Here the CDR3 DNA reads TGCGCCAGCAGCCAAGATACTAGCACAGATACGCAGTATTTT. Encoded protein: CASSQDTSTDTQYF.

This chain's CDR3 is CASSIGTAYEELFF. CDR3 sequence (DNA): TGTGCCAGTAGTATAGGAACAGCCTACGAGGAGCTGTTTTTT. V and J are TRBV19 and TRBJ2-2; D remains unclear. CDR1 LNHDA and CDR2 SQIVND come from the germline V gene (reference sequence). This CDR3 spans 14 amino acids. Deletions cut 1 base from V and 10 bases from J, with 13 bases between. Combining the CDR3 with reference TRBV19 and TRBJ2-2 gives the whole variable domain DGGITQSPKYLFRKEGQNVTLSCEQNLNHDAMYWYRQDPGQGLRLIYYSQIVNDFQKGDIAEGYSVSREKKESFPLTVTSAQKNPTAFYLCASSIGTAYEELFFGEGSRLTVL.

V is TRBV25-1 and J is TRBJ1-2, with D tentatively TRBD1 (6 bases). This CDR3 has 12 residues. The V gene's germline CDR1 is MGHDK and CDR2 SYGVNS. The ends were cut back, 8 bases at V and 4 bases at J, with 11 bases in the middle. CDR3 nucleotide sequence: TGTGCCAGCGGGGACACCGGCTATGGCTACACCTTC. Its protein is CASGDTGYGYTF.

This chain uses TRBV7-2 with TRBJ2-2; a possible D gene is TRBD2 (6 bases). This CDR3 comprises 12 residues. Trimming pared 4 bases from V and 15 bases from J, leaving 15 bases between. Germline V CDR1 and CDR2: SGHTA, FQGNSA. The DNA for the CDR3 is TGTGCCAGCAGCTCCCACGGGGGAATGATGTTTTTT. It codes for CASSSHGGMMFF.

V is TRBV7-2 and J is TRBJ1-4; D ambiguous. Deletions cut 1 base from V and 6 bases from J, with 6 bases between. Germline V gives CDR1 SGHTA, CDR2 FQGNSA. The CDR3 loop spans 13 amino acids. The CDR3 sequence: CASSLGTDEKLFF. In nucleotides, the CDR3 is TGTGCCAGCAGCTTAGGGACTGATGAAAAACTGTTTTTT.

This chain joins TRBV30 and TRBJ1-1, with a possible D match to TRBD1 (5 bases). V lost 2 bases to trimming and J lost 6 bases, with 7 bases between them. This CDR3 has 11 amino acids. From germline, CDR1 is GTSNPN and CDR2 SVGIG (reference sequence). The DNA of the CDR3 is TGTGCCTGGAGTCTAGGGGCTGAAGCTTTCTTT. This encodes CAWSLGAEAFF.

This clone occurred a few times. The chain is built from TRBV3-1 (or the pseudogene TRBV3-2) and TRBJ1-6; D uncertain. This CDR3 has 16 amino acids. Trimming shortened V by 1 base and J by 6 bases, and 13 bases separated the two germline ends. Germline assignment: CDR1 LGHDT and CDR2 YNNKEL (reference sequence). The CDR3, as DNA: TGTGCCAGCAGCCAAGGATGGAATAGAGGTAATTCACCCCTCCACTTT. Protein: CASSQGWNRGNSPLHF.

The V call is TRBV29-1, the J call TRBJ2-5, with 7 bases that match TRBD1. V lost 4 bases, J lost 2 bases, and 1 base stayed unmatched. The CDR3 has 12 amino acids. CDR1 is SQVTM and CDR2 is ANQGSEA in the germline V gene. Here the CDR3 DNA reads TGCAGCGTTGGGGGACAGCAAGAGACCCAGTACTTC. Its translation: CSVGGQQETQYF.